These T cell receptor beta chains were read from a single sample in a study of cytomegalovirus exposure and HLA in healthy donors. TCRdb's table, derived via immunoSEQ multiplex PCR, lists solely in-frame clones and lacks some. This table holds under 200,000 clones. Specimen: PBMCs. The receptors stem from a man aged 30 to 39 in good health and CMV-seronegative. CDR3s include the opening cysteine and the closing phenylalanine or tryptophan. Fields, in order: D gene, J gene, V gene, CDR3 DNA, CDR3 protein. The D gene is left open where the match is weak.

>.|TRBJ1-4|TRBV15
TGTGCCACCAGCAGAGACGCACGAGTATTCCTCCCCGGGACTAATGAAAAACTGTTTTTT
CATSRDARVFLPGTNEKLFF
>TRBD2|TRBJ2-7|TRBV28
TGTGCCAGCAACATAAGACTAGCAGGGAGTTTTGTGCAGTACTTC
CASNIRLAGSFVQYF
>TRBD1|TRBJ1-6|TRBV7-9
TGTGCCAGCAGCTCACCGACAGGGGAGTATAATTCACCCCTCCACTTT
CASSSPTGEYNSPLHF
>.|TRBJ2-5|TRBV7-9
TGTGCCAGCAGCTTAGTTATGGGTGAGGCCCAGTACTTC
CASSLVMGEAQYF
>.|TRBJ1-2|TRBV2
TGCGACGCCCATCCAGAACAGGGTTCGTGGGGCTACACCTTC
CDAHPEQGSWGYTF
>TRBD1|TRBJ2-2|TRBV7-7
TGTGCCAGCAGCTCCCATATCGGGACAGTCAACACCGGGGAGCTGTTTTTT
CASSSHIGTVNTGELFF
>TRBD1|TRBJ2-7|TRBV25-1
TGTGCCAGCAGTGAAAAGGGGACAGGGGGCCACGAGCAGTACTTC
CASSEKGTGGHEQYF
>.|TRBJ2-1|TRBV7-3
TGTGCCAGCAGCTTTTACCCGGCTAGCTCCTACAATGAGCAGTTCTTC
CASSFYPASSYNEQFF
>.|TRBJ2-1|TRBV10-1
TGCGCCAGCAGTGACGGGAGTTACAATGAGCAGTTCTTC
CASSDGSYNEQFF
>TRBD1|TRBJ1-4|TRBV27
TGTGCCAGCAGTTTAACCCGGGGACAGGGTAATGAAAAACTGTTTTTT
CASSLTRGQGNEKLFF
>.|TRBJ2-1|TRBV7-2
TGTGCCAGCTTGGAGGTGAGCTCCTACAATGAGCAGTTCTTC
CASLEVSSYNEQFF
>TRBD1|TRBJ1-3|TRBV5-1
TGCGCCAGTCGTCATAACACAGGGGTCTCTGGAAACACCATATATTTT
CASRHNTGVSGNTIYF
>.|TRBJ1-1|TRBV5-1
TGCGCCAGCAGCTTGGTGGCAGGATTGAAGGACACTGAAGCTTTCTTT
CASSLVAGLKDTEAFF
>.|TRBJ2-1|TRBV5-4
TGTGCCAGCTTAAATGGCGGGCCTGGGGGCCTCTACAATGAGCAGTTCTTC
CASLNGGPGGLYNEQFF
>.|TRBJ2-7|TRBV28
TGTGCCAGCAGTTCCCCCCGACAGCCCTACGAGCAGTACTTC
CASSSPRQPYEQYF
>TRBD2|TRBJ2-5|TRBV5-6
TGTGCCAGCAGCGGACCCCCCGGGCGGGGGGGAGAGACCCAGTACTTC
CASSGPPGRGGETQYF
>TRBD2|TRBJ2-3|TRBV7-9
TGTGCCAGCAGCTCCCCGGGGGGGGGCACAGATACGCAGTATTTT
CASSSPGGGTDTQYF
>.|TRBJ1-1|TRBV19
TGTGCCAGTAGTATGAGTACTGTGAACACTGAAGCTTTCTTT
CASSMSTVNTEAFF
>.|TRBJ1-1|TRBV11-1
TGTGCCAGCAGCTTACATCTAGAGGCGGCTTTCTTT
CASSLHLEAAFF
>TRBD1|TRBJ1-2|TRBV19
TGTGCCAGTAGTATAGGACAGGGGGGCTATGGCTACACCTTC
CASSIGQGGYGYTF
>.|TRBJ1-6|TRBV5-1
TGCGCCAGCAGTCGAACAGGGTCTAATTCACCCCTCCACTTT
CASSRTGSNSPLHF
>.|TRBJ1-6|TRBV19
TGTGCCAGTAGTATGGGCATTCAGAGCTCCTATAATTCACCCCTCCACTTT
CASSMGIQSSYNSPLHF
>.|TRBJ2-7|TRBV7-9
TGTGCCAGCAGCTCAAGAGCGGCTTCCTACGAGCAGTACTTC
CASSSRAASYEQYF
>TRBD1|TRBJ1-1|TRBV15
TGTGCCACCAGCAGAGGACAGGGGTTCCCTGAAGCTTTCTTT
CATSRGQGFPEAFF
>TRBD2|TRBJ2-1|TRBV5-4
TGTGCCAGCAGCTTATCTAGCGGGAGTGTGAATGAGCAGTTCTTC
CASSLSSGSVNEQFF
>.|TRBJ2-3|TRBV4-2
TGTGCCAGCCGCCCCGAGAGAGGGCAACCAAATGCAGATACGCAGTATTTT
CASRPERGQPNADTQYF
>.|TRBJ2-3|TRBV4-3
TGCGCCAGCAGCCAAGCCCCTAAGAGGAGGCAGTATTTT
CASSQAPKRRQYF
>.|TRBJ2-6|TRBV7-9
TGTGCCAGCAGCCAATTACTCGCTGGGGCCAACGTCCTGACTTTC
CASSQLLAGANVLTF